This TCR beta chain came from a study of metastatic and nonmetastatic thyroid tumors. Study at large: Samples came from malignant and benign thyroid patients, and repertoires were compared across blood and tumor or nodule tissue.

CDR1 and CDR2 (germline): MDHEN, SYDVKM. The CDR3 contains 14 residues. Trimming stripped 8 bases from V and 0 bases from J, with 14 bases between. Overall study results and limits: Across blood and tumor, TCR beta diversity in malignant thyroid tumors was reportedly significantly higher than in benign nodules.

No patient had received any treatment before thyroid surgery. Original analysis: Built for papillary thyroid cancer, a distant-metastasis classifier drew on CDR3 differences across clinicopathological groups. TCRdb reprocessed the PCR reads via MiXCR. In this record, the V and J calls reflect TCRdb's handling and not the investigators' own analysis. The sample includes 30,000 to 40,000 clones, about a fifth of them seen just once. This clone has only a few counts. As yet, its antigen is unknown. This clonotype was obtained from a male donor with papillary thyroid cancer or a benign thyroid nodule (not recorded which). Some clones in this sample may be carry-over from other donors' samples. Sequenced sample: tumor tissue. This chain uses TRBV28 with TRBJ2-7; D might be TRBD2 (5 bases). The CDR3 DNA reads TGTGCCAGCGGAACAGTGGGGAGCTCCTACGAGCAGTACTTC. It encodes CASGTVGSSYEQYF.